This T cell receptor beta chain was profiled in a study of T cells in Graves' hyperthyroidism and ophthalmopathy. Germline V gives CDR1 SGHTA, CDR2 FQGNSA. V was clipped by 0 bases and J by 5 bases, with 19 bases between them. The CDR3 contains 17 residues. At least ten counts were recorded for this clonotype. The CDR3 regions of TCR beta were amplified from RNA transcripts. First-round RT-PCR of the TCR CDR3 relied on the HTBI primer set. TCRdb analysed the multiplex PCR reads with MiXCR anew, one entry per CDR3 protein. The table records about 460,000 distinct CDR3 sequences, about 20% of them present only once.

The specimen sequenced was blood. The gene calls are TRBV7-2 and TRBJ2-5; no definite D call. The TCR sequence derives from a woman aged 70-85 years with Graves' ophthalmopathy. CDR3 sequence: CASSLAGLGPRWETQYF. CDR3 nucleotides: TGTGCCAGCAGCTTAGCTGGTTTAGGTCCCCGGTGGGAGACCCAGTACTTC.